This T cell receptor (beta chain) was documented in a study of T cells in narcolepsy (dated by TCRdb to the late 2010s). Broadly, across the study: Healthy control donors were enrolled in the study alongside patients who had narcolepsy type 1 or type 2 (NT1, NT2). To look for autoreactive T cells in narcolepsy patients that target self-antigens of hypocretin neurons (hypocretin, TRIB2), the study used TCR Vbeta sequencing to follow clonotypes in blood and CSF. The research as a whole found: Numbers of sequenced blood memory CD4+ clonotypes were comparable, with averages of some 40,000 in patients and roughly 34,000 in controls. Autoreactive clonotypes were reported to be detected serially in the blood of the same patients and of different patients, but not in the blood of healthy controls. HCRT-specific and TRIB2-specific autoreactive clonotypes were highlighted in plots that compared CD4+ T cell clonotypes in CSF versus blood from the same patient. Some blood memory CD4+ repertoires from patients and controls contained no sequences matching autoreactive T cell clones.

Libraries were prepared through the immunoSEQ multiplex PCR assay. TCRdb took over this immuneACCESS table, retaining in-frame rearrangements with V and J assigned. Such tables are incomplete; in checked studies, under half of the missing clones stem from an unresolved V gene, and the remainder is unexplained. The sample table holds some 19,000 clones, of which approximately 84% were seen once. Clones ranked in the top ten supply about 0.77% of the sample. CDR1 and CDR2 are drawn from the germline V gene: SGHNT, YENEEA. Trimming at the junction amounts to 5 bases on V and 0 bases on J, and the germline ends lie 13 bases apart. The cysteine opens and the phenylalanine closes a CDR3 of 16 amino acids. Just CDR3 DNA is preserved here, 48 bases in frame from base 1. Memory CD4+ T cells were sorted ex vivo from peripheral blood of narcolepsy patients and healthy controls for TCR Vbeta sequencing. Of note for this clone: No antigen is known for it. No base quality values were provided; no much bigger clone lies one nucleotide off.

Sequencing used memory (CD45RA-) CD4+ T cells from blood. This specimen's cell subset or site label, per the study, means: memory T cells sorted ex vivo from peripheral blood. This sequence was found in a human donor in good health. The V gene is TRBV11-3 and the J gene is TRBJ2-2; a tentative D call is TRBD1 (5 bases match). The nucleotide sequence reads TGTGCCAGCAGCCCTAGGACATTAGCGAACACCGGGGAGCTGTTTTTT. The translation is CASSPRTLANTGELFF.